This TCR beta chain was sequenced during a study of CDR3 diversity in severe acne. TCRdb fed the PCR reads into MiXCR, producing one record per CDR3 protein. Here the sample spans about 98,000 distinct CDR3 sequences, approximately 47% being singletons. This clonotype was sampled from a male donor with acne. The sequenced material came from blood.

The CDR3 protein is CSARDGGNTEAFF. The CDR3 DNA sequence: TGCAGTGCTAGAGATGGGGGCAACACTGAAGCTTTCTTT. The chain uses TRBV20-1 and TRBJ1-1; maybe TRBD1 (6 bases). The germline gives CDR1 DFQATT, CDR2 SNEGSKA (reference sequence). V lost 0 bases and J lost 2, with 7 bases in between. The CDR3 contains 13 residues.